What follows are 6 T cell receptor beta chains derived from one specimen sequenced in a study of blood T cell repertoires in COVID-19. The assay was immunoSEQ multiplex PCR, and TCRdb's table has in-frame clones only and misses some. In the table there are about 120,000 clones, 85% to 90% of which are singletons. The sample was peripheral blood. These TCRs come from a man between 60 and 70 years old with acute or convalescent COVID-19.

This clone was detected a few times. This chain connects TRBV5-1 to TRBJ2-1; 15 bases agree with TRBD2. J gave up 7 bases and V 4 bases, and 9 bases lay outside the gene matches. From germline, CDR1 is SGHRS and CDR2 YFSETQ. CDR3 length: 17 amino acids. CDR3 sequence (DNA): TGCGCCAGCAGCCCAGGACTAGCGGGAGGGCTGGGGAATGAGCAGTTCTTC. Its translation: CASSPGLAGGLGNEQFF. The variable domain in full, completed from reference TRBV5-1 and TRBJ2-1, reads KAGVTQTPRYLIKTRGQQVTLSCSPISGHRSVSWYQQTPGQGLQFLFEYFSETQRNKGNFPGRFSGRQFSNSRSEMNVSTLELGDSALYLCASSPGLAGGLGNEQFFGPGTRLTVL.

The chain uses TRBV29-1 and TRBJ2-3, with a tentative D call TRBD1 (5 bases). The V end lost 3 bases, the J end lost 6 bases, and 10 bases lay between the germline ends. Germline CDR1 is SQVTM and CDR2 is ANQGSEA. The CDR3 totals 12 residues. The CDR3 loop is CSVDKQADTQYF. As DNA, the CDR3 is TGCAGCGTTGATAAACAGGCGGATACGCAGTATTTT.

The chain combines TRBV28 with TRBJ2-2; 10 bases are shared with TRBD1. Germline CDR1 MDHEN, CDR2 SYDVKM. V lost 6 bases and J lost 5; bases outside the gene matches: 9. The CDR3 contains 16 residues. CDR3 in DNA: TGTGCCAGCAGCCCCGGGACAGGGGCACCAACCGGGGAGCTGTTTTTT. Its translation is CASSPGTGAPTGELFF.

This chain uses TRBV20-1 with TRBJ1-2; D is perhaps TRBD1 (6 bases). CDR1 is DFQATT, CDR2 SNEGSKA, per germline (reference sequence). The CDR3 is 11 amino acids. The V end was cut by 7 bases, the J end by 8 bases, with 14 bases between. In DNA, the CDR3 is TGCAGTGTTCAAGGGGGGGTAGGCTACACCTTC. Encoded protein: CSVQGGVGYTF.

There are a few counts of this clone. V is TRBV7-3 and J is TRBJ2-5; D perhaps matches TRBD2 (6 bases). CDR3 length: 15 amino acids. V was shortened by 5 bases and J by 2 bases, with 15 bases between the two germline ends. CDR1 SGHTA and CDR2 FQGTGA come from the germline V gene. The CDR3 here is CASSPLGTQQETQYF. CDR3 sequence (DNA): TGTGCCAGCAGCCCATTGGGGACTCAACAAGAGACCCAGTACTTC.

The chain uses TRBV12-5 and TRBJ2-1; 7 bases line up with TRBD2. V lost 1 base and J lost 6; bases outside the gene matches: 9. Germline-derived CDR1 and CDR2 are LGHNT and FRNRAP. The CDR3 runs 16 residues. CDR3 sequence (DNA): TGTGCTAGTGGTTTGGACCCGGGGGAGGGTCCCAATGAGCAGTTCTTC. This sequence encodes CASGLDPGEGPNEQFF.